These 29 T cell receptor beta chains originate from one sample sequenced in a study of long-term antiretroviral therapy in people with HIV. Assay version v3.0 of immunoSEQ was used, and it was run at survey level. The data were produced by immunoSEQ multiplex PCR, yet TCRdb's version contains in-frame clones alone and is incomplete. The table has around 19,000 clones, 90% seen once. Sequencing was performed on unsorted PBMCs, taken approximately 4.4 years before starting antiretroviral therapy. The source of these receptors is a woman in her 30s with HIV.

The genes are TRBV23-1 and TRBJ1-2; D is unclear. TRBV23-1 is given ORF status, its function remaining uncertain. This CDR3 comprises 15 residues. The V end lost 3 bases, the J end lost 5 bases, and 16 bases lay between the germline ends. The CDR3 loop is CASSHRSRIPYGYTF. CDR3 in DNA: TGCGCCAGCAGTCACCGGTCGCGGATTCCTTATGGCTACACCTTC.

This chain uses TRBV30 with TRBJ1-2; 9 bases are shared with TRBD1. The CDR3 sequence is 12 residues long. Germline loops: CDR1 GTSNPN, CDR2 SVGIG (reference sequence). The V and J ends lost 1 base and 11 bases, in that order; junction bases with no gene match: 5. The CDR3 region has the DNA TGTGCCTGGAGTGCGGGACAGGGCAGGTACACCTTC. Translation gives CAWSAGQGRYTF.

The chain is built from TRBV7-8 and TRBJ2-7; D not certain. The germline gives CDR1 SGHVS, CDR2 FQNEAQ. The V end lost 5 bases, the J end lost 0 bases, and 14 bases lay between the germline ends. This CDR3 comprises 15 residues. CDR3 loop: CASSPSYAASYEQYF. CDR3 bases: TGTGCCAGCAGCCCGTCGTATGCCGCCTCCTACGAGCAGTACTTC.

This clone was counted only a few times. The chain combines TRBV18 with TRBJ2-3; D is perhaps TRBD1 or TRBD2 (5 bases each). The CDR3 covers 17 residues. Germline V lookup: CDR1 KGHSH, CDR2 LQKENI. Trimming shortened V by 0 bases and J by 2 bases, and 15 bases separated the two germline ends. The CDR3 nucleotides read TGTGCCAGCTCACCACCTCAACGGGGCCTGACCACAGATACGCAGTATTTT. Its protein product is CASSPPQRGLTTDTQYF.

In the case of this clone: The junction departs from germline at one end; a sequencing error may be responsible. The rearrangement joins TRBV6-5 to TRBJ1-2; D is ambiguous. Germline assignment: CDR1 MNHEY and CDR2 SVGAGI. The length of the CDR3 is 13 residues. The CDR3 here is CASSYSNGRSLLF. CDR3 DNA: TGTGCCAGCAGTTACTCGAACGGGCGGAGCCTGTTGTTC.

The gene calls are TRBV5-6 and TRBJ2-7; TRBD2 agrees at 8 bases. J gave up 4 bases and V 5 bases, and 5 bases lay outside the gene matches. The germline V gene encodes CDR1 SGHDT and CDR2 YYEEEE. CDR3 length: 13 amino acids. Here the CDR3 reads CASRPGGRYEQYF. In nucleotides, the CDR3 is TGTGCCAGCAGACCGGGGGGGCGGTACGAGCAGTACTTC.

CDR3 loop: CASSPETLQNWYTF. In nucleotides, the CDR3 is TGTGCCAGCAGCCCAGAGACCCTTCAGAATTGGTACACCTTC. The rearrangement links TRBV7-9 to TRBJ1-2; D is unclear. Trimming cost V 5 bases and J 11 bases, with 21 bases left between them. There are 14 residues in the CDR3. The germline V gene encodes CDR1 SEHNR and CDR2 FQNEAQ (reference sequence).

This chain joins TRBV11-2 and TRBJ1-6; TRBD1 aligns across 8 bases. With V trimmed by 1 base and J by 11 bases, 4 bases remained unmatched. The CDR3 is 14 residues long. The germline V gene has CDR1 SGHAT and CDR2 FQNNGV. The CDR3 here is CASSLGRQGPPLHF. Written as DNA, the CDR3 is TGTGCCAGCAGCTTAGGTCGACAGGGGCCACCCCTCCACTTT.

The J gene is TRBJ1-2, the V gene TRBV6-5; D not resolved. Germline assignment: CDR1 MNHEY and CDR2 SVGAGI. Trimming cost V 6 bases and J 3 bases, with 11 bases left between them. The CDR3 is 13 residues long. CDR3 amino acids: CASSLTADYGYTF. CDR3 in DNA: TGTGCCAGCAGCCTGACGGCCGACTATGGCTACACCTTC.

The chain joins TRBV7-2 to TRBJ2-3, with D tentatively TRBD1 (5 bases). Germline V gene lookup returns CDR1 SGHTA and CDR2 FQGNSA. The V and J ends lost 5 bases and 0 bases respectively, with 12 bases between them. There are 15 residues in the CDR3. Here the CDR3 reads CASSPARGSTDTQYF. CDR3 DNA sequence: TGTGCCAGCAGCCCCGCTAGGGGTAGCACAGATACGCAGTATTTT.

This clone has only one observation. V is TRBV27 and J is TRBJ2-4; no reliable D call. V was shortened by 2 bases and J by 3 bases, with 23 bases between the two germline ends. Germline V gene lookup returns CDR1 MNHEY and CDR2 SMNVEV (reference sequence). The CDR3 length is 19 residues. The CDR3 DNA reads TGTGCCAGCAGTTTAGGCCTGGGAATGGGGTCGGGTGGCAAAAACATTCAGTACTTC. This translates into CASSLGLGMGSGGKNIQYF.

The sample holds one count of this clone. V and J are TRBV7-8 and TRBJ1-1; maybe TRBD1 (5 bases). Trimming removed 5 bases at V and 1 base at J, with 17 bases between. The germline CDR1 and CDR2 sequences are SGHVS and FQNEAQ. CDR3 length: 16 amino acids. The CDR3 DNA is TGTGCCAGCAGCAAGGGGTTAACGGCATGGAACACTGAAGCTTTCTTT. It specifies CASSKGLTAWNTEAFF.

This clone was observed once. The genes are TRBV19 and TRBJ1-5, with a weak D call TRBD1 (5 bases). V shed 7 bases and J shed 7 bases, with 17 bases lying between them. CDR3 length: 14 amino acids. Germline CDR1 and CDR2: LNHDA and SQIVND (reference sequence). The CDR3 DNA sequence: TGTGCCAGTACCCATCGGGGGGAAGGCCAGCCCCAGCATTTT. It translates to CASTHRGEGQPQHF.

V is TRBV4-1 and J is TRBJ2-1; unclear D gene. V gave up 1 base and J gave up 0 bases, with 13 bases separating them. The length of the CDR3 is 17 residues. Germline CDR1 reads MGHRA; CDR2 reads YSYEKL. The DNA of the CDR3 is TGCGCCAGCAGCCAAGTTCCTCGGGCCAGCTCCTACAATGAGCAGTTCTTC. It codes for CASSQVPRASSYNEQFF.

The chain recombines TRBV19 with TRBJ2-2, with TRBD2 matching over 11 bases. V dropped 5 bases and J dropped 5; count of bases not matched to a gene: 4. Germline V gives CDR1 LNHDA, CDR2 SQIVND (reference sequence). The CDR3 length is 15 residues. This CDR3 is CASSGGLAGTGELFF. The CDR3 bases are TGTGCCAGTAGTGGAGGACTAGCGGGTACCGGGGAGCTGTTTTTT. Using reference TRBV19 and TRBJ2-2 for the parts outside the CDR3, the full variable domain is DGGITQSPKYLFRKEGQNVTLSCEQNLNHDAMYWYRQDPGQGLRLIYYSQIVNDFQKGDIAEGYSVSREKKESFPLTVTSAQKNPTAFYLCASSGGLAGTGELFFGEGSRLTVL.

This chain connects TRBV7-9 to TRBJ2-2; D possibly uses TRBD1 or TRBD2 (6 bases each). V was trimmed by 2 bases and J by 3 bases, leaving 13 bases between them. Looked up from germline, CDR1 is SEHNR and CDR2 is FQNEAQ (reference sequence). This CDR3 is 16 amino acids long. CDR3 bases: TGTGCCAGCAGCTTACGGGGGACACCCGACACCGGGGAGCTGTTTTTT. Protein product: CASSLRGTPDTGELFF.

The CDR3 here is CATSRDPPLDAEYNEQFF. CDR3 DNA sequence: TGTGCCACCAGCAGAGATCCCCCTCTGGACGCCGAATACAATGAGCAGTTCTTC. The chain uses TRBV15 and TRBJ2-1; no firm D call. The CDR3 is 18 amino acids. CDR1 is LNHNV and CDR2 is YYDKDF in the germline V gene (reference sequence). Between the trimmed V and J ends, which lost 0 bases and 4 bases, there was a span of 19 bases. The full variable domain, completed using reference TRBV15 and TRBJ2-1, is DAMVIQNPRYQVTQFGKPVTLSCSQTLNHNVMYWYQQKSSQAPKLLFHYYDKDFNNEADTPDNFQSRRPNTSFCFLDIRSPGLGDTAMYLCATSRDPPLDAEYNEQFFGPGTRLTVL.

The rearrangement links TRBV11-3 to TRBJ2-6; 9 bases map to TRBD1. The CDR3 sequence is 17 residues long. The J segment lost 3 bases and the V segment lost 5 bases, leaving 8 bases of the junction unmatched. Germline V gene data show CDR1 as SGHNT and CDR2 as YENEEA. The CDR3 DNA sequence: TGTGCCAGCAGCCCGGGACAGGGATCTTTTGGGGCCAACGTCCTGACTTTC. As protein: CASSPGQGSFGANVLTF.

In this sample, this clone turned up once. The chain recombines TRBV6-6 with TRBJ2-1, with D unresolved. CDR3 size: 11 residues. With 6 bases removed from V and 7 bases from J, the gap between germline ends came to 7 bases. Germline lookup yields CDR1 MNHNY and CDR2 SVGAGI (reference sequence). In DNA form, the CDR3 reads TGTGCCAGCAGGGCTAGGAATGAGCAGTTCTTC. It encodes CASRARNEQFF.

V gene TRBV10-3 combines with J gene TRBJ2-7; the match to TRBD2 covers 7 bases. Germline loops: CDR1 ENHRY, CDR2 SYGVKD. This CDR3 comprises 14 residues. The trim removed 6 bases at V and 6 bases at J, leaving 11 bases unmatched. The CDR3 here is CAISREAGVGEQYF. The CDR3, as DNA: TGTGCCATCAGCCGAGAGGCGGGGGTGGGCGAGCAGTACTTC.

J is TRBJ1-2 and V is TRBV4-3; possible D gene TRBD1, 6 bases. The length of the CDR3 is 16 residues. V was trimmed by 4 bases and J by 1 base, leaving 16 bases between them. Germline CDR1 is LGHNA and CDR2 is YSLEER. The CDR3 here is CASSRSRGNLNYGYTF. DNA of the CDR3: TGCGCCAGCAGCCGGTCAAGGGGGAATCTTAACTATGGCTACACCTTC.

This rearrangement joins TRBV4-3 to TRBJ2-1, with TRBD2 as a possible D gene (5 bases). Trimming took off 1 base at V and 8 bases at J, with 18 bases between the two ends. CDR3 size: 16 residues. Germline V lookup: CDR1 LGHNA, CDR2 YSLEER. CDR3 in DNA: TGCGCCAGCAGCCAAGTGATGTTAGCGAGGTGGCATGAGCAGTTCTTC. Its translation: CASSQVMLARWHEQFF.

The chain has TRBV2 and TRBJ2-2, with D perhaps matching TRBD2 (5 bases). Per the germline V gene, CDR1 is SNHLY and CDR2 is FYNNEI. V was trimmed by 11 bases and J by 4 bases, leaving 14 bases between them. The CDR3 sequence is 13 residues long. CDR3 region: CAGRAGVTGELFF. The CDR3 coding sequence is TGTGCCGGACGGGCGGGTGTCACCGGGGAGCTGTTTTTT.

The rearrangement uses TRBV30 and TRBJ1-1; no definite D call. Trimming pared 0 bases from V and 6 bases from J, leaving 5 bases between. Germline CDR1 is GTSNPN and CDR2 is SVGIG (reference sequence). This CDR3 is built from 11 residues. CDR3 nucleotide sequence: TGTGCCTGGAGTGTAAGGGCTGAAGCTTTCTTT. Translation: CAWSVRAEAFF.

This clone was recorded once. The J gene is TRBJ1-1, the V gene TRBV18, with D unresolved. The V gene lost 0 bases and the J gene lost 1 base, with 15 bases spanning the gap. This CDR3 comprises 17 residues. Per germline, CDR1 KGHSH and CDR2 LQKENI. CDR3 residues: CASSPPGLRERNTEAFF. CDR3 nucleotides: TGTGCCAGCTCACCACCGGGGTTAAGGGAACGGAACACTGAAGCTTTCTTT.

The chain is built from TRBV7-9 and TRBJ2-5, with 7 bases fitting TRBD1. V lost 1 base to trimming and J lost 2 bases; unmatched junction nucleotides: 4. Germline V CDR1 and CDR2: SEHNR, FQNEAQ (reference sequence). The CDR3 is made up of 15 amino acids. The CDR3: CASSLGDSRQETQYF. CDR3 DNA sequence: TGTGCCAGCAGCTTAGGGGACAGCCGACAAGAGACCCAGTACTTC. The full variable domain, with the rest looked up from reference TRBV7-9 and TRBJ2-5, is DTGVSQNPRHKITKRGQNVTFRCDPISEHNRLYWYRQTLGQGPEFLTYFQNEAQLEKSRLLSDRFSAERPKGSFSTLEIQRTEQGDSAMYLCASSLGDSRQETQYFGPGTRLLVL.

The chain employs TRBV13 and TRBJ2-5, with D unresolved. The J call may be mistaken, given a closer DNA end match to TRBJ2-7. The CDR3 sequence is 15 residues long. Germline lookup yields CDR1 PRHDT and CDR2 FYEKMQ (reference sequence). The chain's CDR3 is CASSLGDSSSYEQYF. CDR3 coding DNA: TGTGCCAGCAGTCTCGGAGACTCGAGCTCCTACGAGCAGTACTTC.

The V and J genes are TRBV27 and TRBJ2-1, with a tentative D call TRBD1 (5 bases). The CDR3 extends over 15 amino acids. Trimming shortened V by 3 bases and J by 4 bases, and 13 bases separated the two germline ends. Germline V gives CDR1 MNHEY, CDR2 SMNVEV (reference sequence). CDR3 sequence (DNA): TGTGCCAGCAGTTTGTCGGTGACAGTTTACAATGAGCAGTTCTTC. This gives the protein CASSLSVTVYNEQFF.

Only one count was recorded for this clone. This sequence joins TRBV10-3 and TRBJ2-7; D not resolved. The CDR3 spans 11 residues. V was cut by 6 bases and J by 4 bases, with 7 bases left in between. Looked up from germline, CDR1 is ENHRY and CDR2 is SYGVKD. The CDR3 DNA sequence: TGTGCCATCAGCCCCTCGTACGAGCAGTACTTC. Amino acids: CAISPSYEQYF.